These T cell receptor beta chains were read from a single sample in a study of blood T cell repertoires in COVID-19. TCRdb keeps only in-frame clones here, not all; method: immunoSEQ multiplex PCR. Among 80,000 to 100,000 clones listed, around nine tenths were seen once. Sequencing was performed on peripheral blood. These receptors all stem from a man aged 45-65 years with acute or convalescent COVID-19. Both conserved end residues are part of each CDR3. A D gene is named only where the DNA matches it firmly. Rows give clone size only sometimes, using once, few, many, or a class for an expanded clone.

>15|TRBJ2-2|TRBV2|-|TRBD2
TGTGCCAGCAGGGTGACTAGCGGCAACACCGGGGAGCTGTTTTTT
CASRVTSGNTGELFF
>15|TRBJ1-2|TRBV6-5|-|TRBD1
TGTGCCAGCAGTACTAACCGGGGACAGGAGTATGGCTACACCTTC
CASSTNRGQEYGYTF
>14|TRBJ1-6|TRBV5-8|-|TRBD1
TGTGCCAGCAGATACAGGGGGCGAAGATCACCCCTCCACTTT
CASRYRGRRSPLHF
>15|TRBJ2-1|TRBV13|few|TRBD2
TGTGCCAGCAGCCCAGGGACTAGCGGGGACAATGAGCAGTTCTTC
CASSPGTSGDNEQFF
>15|TRBJ2-7|TRBV6-5|-|-
TGTGCCAGCAGCGGTTCGGACACACCTACCTACGAGCAGTACTTC
CASSGSDTPTYEQYF
>14|TRBJ1-2|TRBV6-5|once|-
TGTGCCAGCAGTCTTTCGCAGGGCGACTATGGCTACACCTTC
CASSLSQGDYGYTF
>13|TRBJ2-1|TRBV7-6|-|-
TGTGCCAGCAGCTCCACAAGGGGGAATGAGCAGTTCTTC
CASSSTRGNEQFF
>12|TRBJ2-7|TRBV4-1|-|-
TGCGCCAGCGGCGGAAGCACCTACGAGCAGTACTTC
CASGGSTYEQYF
>16|TRBJ1-2|TRBV4-1|-|-
TGCGCCAGCAGCCAAGATGATGAGTTAAACGCCTATGGCTACACCTTC
CASSQDDELNAYGYTF
>15|TRBJ1-1|TRBV18|-|-
TGTGCCAGCTCACCACCTACGGGGGGAAATACTGAAGCTTTCTTT
CASSPPTGGNTEAFF
>16|TRBJ2-3|TRBV4-2|-|-
TGTGCCAGCAGCCAAGTGGGGTGGGGCGGCACAGATACGCAGTATTTT
CASSQVGWGGTDTQYF
>14|TRBJ2-1|TRBV7-2|-|-
TGTGCCAGCAGCTTAACAGGTACCTACAATGAGCAGTTCTTC
CASSLTGTYNEQFF
>19|TRBJ2-1|TRBV9|-|TRBD2
TGTGCCAGCAGCGTAGAAGCCAGGGGTCTAGCGGGATTGGGCGATGAGCAGTTCTTC
CASSVEARGLAGLGDEQFF
>15|TRBJ1-2|TRBV7-6|-|TRBD1
TGTGCCAGCAGCTTATGGTCAACAGGGGGCTATGGCTACACCTTC
CASSLWSTGGYGYTF
>16|TRBJ1-1|TRBV11-2|few|TRBD1
TGTGCCAGCAGCTCCTCCACACAGGGGTTTGGCACTGAAGCTTTCTTT
CASSSSTQGFGTEAFF
>13|TRBJ1-6|TRBV11-2|-|-
TGTGCCAGCAGCGACAGCTTCTATTCACCCCTCCACTTT
CASSDSFYSPLHF
>16|TRBJ1-6|TRBV6-1|once|-
TGTGCCAGCAGTGAAGCGGCACAGACTAGGAATTCACCCCTCCACTTT
CASSEAAQTRNSPLHF
>12|TRBJ2-1|TRBV28|-|TRBD1
TGTGCCAGCAGCAACTATGACAGGGGGTGCTTCTTC
CASSNYDRGCFF
>14|TRBJ2-1|TRBV19|-|TRBD2
TGTGCCAGTACCTTAGCGGGAGGGTATGGTGAGCAGTTCTTC
CASTLAGGYGEQFF
>16|TRBJ2-5|TRBV10-3|-|TRBD2
TGTGCCATCAGCGCGGGACTAGCGGGAGTAGATGAGACCCAGTACTTC
CAISAGLAGVDETQYF
>13|TRBJ1-1|TRBV11-2|-|-
TGTGCCAGCAGCTTAGATCTGAGGGTATCAGCTTTCTTT
CASSLDLRVSAFF
>15|TRBJ1-2|TRBV6-5|-|-
TGTGCCTCCCCGAAGTTAGCGGACCATAACTATGGCTACACCTTC
CASPKLADHNYGYTF
>12|TRBJ1-1|TRBV18|-|-
TGTGCCAGCTCACCCGGGACAAACGATGCTTTCTTT
CASSPGTNDAFF
>13|TRBJ2-7|TRBV18|-|TRBD1
TGTGCCAGCTCCCGGGACAGGTGGGGAGAGCAGTACTTC
CASSRDRWGEQYF
>16|TRBJ2-3|TRBV20-1|-|-
TGCAGTGCTAGTCCTTATGCGGGCGCCGGCACAGATACGCAGTATTTT
CSASPYAGAGTDTQYF
>14|TRBJ1-5|TRBV6-5|-|-
TGTGCCAGCAGGGACAGCGGAGGCAATCAGCCCCAGCATTTT
CASRDSGGNQPQHF
>16|TRBJ1-5|TRBV2|-|TRBD1
TGTGCCAGCAGGGGACCGGACAGGGTGGGCAATCAGCCCCAGCATTTT
CASRGPDRVGNQPQHF
>14|TRBJ1-3|TRBV7-2|-|-
TGTGCCAGCAGCCGCGGGACGGCAAGAAACACCATATATTTT
CASSRGTARNTIYF
>15|TRBJ2-1|TRBV11-2|-|-
TGTGCCAGCAGCTTAGACAGGTCAAAATACAATGAGCAGTTCTTC
CASSLDRSKYNEQFF
>17|TRBJ2-5|TRBV21-1|-|-
TGTGCCAGCAGCCAAGCCTGGAGACGGAGGGTCGGAGAGACCCAGTACTTC
CASSQAWRRRVGETQYF
>19|TRBJ1-2|TRBV18|-|TRBD1
TGTGCCAGCTCACCAATAACGGGACAGGGGAAAACCACTAACTATGGCTACACCTTC
CASSPITGQGKTTNYGYTF
>16|TRBJ2-3|TRBV7-6|-|TRBD2
TGTGCCAGCAGCGAAGGGACTAGCGGGAGCACAGATACGCAGTATTTT
CASSEGTSGSTDTQYF
>18|TRBJ1-5|TRBV7-8|-|-
TGTGCCAGCAGCTTGATGGGTCGGGGGGGCCAATCCAATCAGCCCCAGCATTTT
CASSLMGRGGQSNQPQHF